Below, 14 T cell receptor beta chains from the same sample are listed, as sequenced in a study of blood T cell repertoires in COVID-19. Produced via immunoSEQ multiplex PCR; TCRdb's table is partial and in-frame only. This sample has roughly 300,000 clones, with about 83% found just once. Sequenced material: peripheral blood. The receptor set was obtained from a woman aged 45-60 years with acute or convalescent COVID-19.

The chain uses TRBV27 and TRBJ1-6, with TRBD1 as a possible D gene (5 bases). Trimming removed 10 bases at V and 6 bases at J, with 19 bases between. Germline CDR1 MNHEY, CDR2 SMNVEV (reference sequence). The CDR3 has 15 residues. CDR3 in amino acids: CANWGGRASNSPLHF. CDR3 sequence (DNA): TGTGCCAATTGGGGCGGAAGGGCAAGTAATTCACCCCTCCACTTT.

The J gene is TRBJ1-5, the V gene TRBV27, with a tentative D call TRBD1 (5 bases). The CDR3 totals 16 residues. CDR1 is MNHEY, CDR2 SMNVEV, per germline (reference sequence). V was trimmed by 2 bases and J by 4 bases, leaving 15 bases between them. CDR3 amino acids: CASSLKAGWVNQPQHF. In nucleotides, the CDR3 is TGTGCCAGCAGTTTAAAAGCAGGGTGGGTTAATCAGCCCCAGCATTTT.

The chain employs TRBV5-1 and TRBJ2-6; D gene unclear. The CDR3 runs 17 residues. V was pared by 1 base and J by 0 bases, with 11 bases between. Germline CDR1 reads SGHRS; CDR2 reads YFSETQ. In nucleotides, the CDR3 is TGCGCCAGCAGCTTGTCGGTCAGGAACTCTGGGGCCAACGTCCTGACTTTC. Its protein is CASSLSVRNSGANVLTF. The full variable domain, with the rest looked up from reference TRBV5-1 and TRBJ2-6, is KAGVTQTPRYLIKTRGQQVTLSCSPISGHRSVSWYQQTPGQGLQFLFEYFSETQRNKGNFPGRFSGRQFSNSRSEMNVSTLELGDSALYLCASSLSVRNSGANVLTFGAGSRLTVL.

This clone was found a few times. The rearrangement joins TRBV28 to TRBJ2-3, with TRBD2 identical over 7 bases. CDR1 and CDR2 (germline): MDHEN, SYDVKM. The CDR3 totals 18 residues. Trimming removed 4 bases from V and 2 bases from J; junction bases left unmatched: 15. CDR3 sequence reads: CASSSSFSIAGDTDTQYF. CDR3 sequence (DNA): TGTGCCAGCAGTTCCTCTTTTAGTATCGCGGGAGACACAGATACGCAGTATTTT. Combining the CDR3 with reference TRBV28 and TRBJ2-3 gives the whole variable domain DVKVTQSSRYLVKRTGEKVFLECVQDMDHENMFWYRQDPGLGLRLIYFSYDVKMKEKGDIPEGYSVSREKKERFSLILESASTNQTSMYLCASSSSFSIAGDTDTQYFGPGTRLTVL.

This clone appeared a few times. The chain links TRBV24-1 to TRBJ2-1, with 12 bases lining up with TRBD2. V was clipped by 9 bases and J by 7 bases; unmatched bases: 3. Germline V gene data show CDR1 as KGHDR and CDR2 as SFDVKD. This CDR3 spans 13 amino acids. CDR3 sequence: CATLAGGTNEQFF. CDR3 coding DNA: TGTGCCACCCTAGCGGGAGGGACAAATGAGCAGTTCTTC.

This clone came up once. The chain couples TRBV11-2 to TRBJ1-5; no reliable D call. The CDR3 runs 13 residues. V gave up 3 bases and J gave up 7 bases, with 10 bases separating them. CDR1 and CDR2 (germline): SGHAT, FQNNGV. The CDR3 region is CASSFGLGQPQHF. CDR3 in DNA: TGTGCCAGCAGCTTTGGTCTCGGGCAGCCCCAGCATTTT.

The chain recombines TRBV5-1 with TRBJ1-5; D gene unclear. Trimming left V 0 bases short and J 6 bases short, with 7 bases between. The germline V gene has CDR1 SGHRS and CDR2 YFSETQ. The CDR3 contains 13 residues. CDR3 nucleotides: TGCGCCAGCAGCTTGGATGTTAGTCAGCCCCAGCATTTT. This encodes CASSLDVSQPQHF.

V is TRBV18 and J is TRBJ1-6; weak D call: TRBD1 (6 bases). Germline CDR1 is KGHSH and CDR2 is LQKENI. The CDR3 runs to 13 residues. Trimming pared 5 bases from V and 10 bases from J, leaving 12 bases between. CDR3: CASSANRASPLHF. The CDR3 DNA is TGTGCCAGCTCAGCTAACAGGGCGTCACCCCTCCACTTT.

This chain uses TRBV5-1 with TRBJ2-7; the match to TRBD2 covers 7 bases. The CDR3 totals 15 residues. J gave up 5 bases and V 0 bases, and 8 bases lay outside the gene matches. Germline CDR1 is SGHRS and CDR2 is YFSETQ. This CDR3 is CASSLGGSYGDEQYF. The CDR3 nucleotides read TGCGCCAGCAGCTTGGGCGGGAGTTACGGCGACGAGCAGTACTTC.

V and J are TRBV9 and TRBJ2-1; 7 bases map to TRBD2. This CDR3 region has 15 residues. Germline V gene data show CDR1 as SGDLS and CDR2 as YYNGEE. The junction had 11 bases not matched to a gene; V was cut back by 2 bases and J by 9 bases. Here the CDR3 reads CASSVGGLGLSEQFF. CDR3 in DNA: TGTGCCAGCAGCGTCGGAGGACTAGGGCTTAGTGAGCAGTTCTTC.

There are a few counts of this clone. This chain uses TRBV29-1 with TRBJ1-4, with D possibly being TRBD1 (5 bases). CDR3 length equals 12 residues. Trimming cost V 7 bases and J 8 bases, with 14 bases left between them. Germline loops: CDR1 SQVTM, CDR2 ANQGSEA. DNA for the CDR3: TGCAGCGCTGAGGGTAGGGGCGAAAAACTGTTTTTT. It is translated as CSAEGRGEKLFF.

The genes are TRBV2 and TRBJ2-4, with D possibly TRBD1 on 6 matching bases. Trimming pared 11 bases from V and 1 base from J, leaving 15 bases between. Germline V gene lookup returns CDR1 SNHLY and CDR2 FYNNEI. The CDR3 sequence is 14 residues long. The CDR3 region is CAGYTGKAKNIQYF. CDR3 DNA sequence: TGTGCCGGCTACACAGGGAAGGCCAAAAACATTCAGTACTTC. The entire variable domain, with the rest obtained from reference TRBV2 and TRBJ2-4, is as follows: EPEVTQTPSHQVTQMGQEVILRCVPISNHLYFYWYRQILGQKVEFLVSFYNNEISEKSEIFDDQFSVERPDGSNFTLKIRSTKLEDSAMYFCAGYTGKAKNIQYFGAGTRLSVL.

The V and J genes are TRBV2 and TRBJ2-7; 9 nucleotides match TRBD2. Looked up from germline, CDR1 is SNHLY and CDR2 is FYNNEI. The CDR3 runs 15 residues. Trimming cost V 2 bases and J 5 bases; bases outside gene matches: 7. CDR3 DNA: TGTGCCAGCAGTGAACCGGGACTAGCTTTCGACGAGCAGTACTTC. It yields the protein CASSEPGLAFDEQYF.

This rearrangement joins TRBV28 to TRBJ1-2; unclear D gene. The CDR3 loop spans 13 amino acids. V lost 1 base to trimming and J lost 2 bases, with 5 bases between them. Germline CDR1 MDHEN, CDR2 SYDVKM. This CDR3 reads CASSLSQNYGYTF. The CDR3 region has the DNA TGTGCCAGCAGTTTATCCCAGAACTATGGCTACACCTTC.